This record concerns one T cell receptor beta chain sequence. Its antigen is unidentified. The source of the sample is a study of CD4+ T cells in melanoma. Study outcomes and limitations: Neoantigen-specific CD4+ T cells in melanoma reportedly had diverse differentiation states.

This table comes from immunoSEQ multiplex PCR, and its TCRdb copy is limited to in-frame clones, with some not included. The data hold about 140,000 clones, with 80% to 95% observed a single time. CDR1 and CDR2 from the germline V gene are SGHDT and YYEEEE. The junction had 6 bases not matched to a gene; V was cut back by 5 bases and J by 0 bases. The CDR3 loop spans 16 amino acids. The TCR originated in a human donor with melanoma. This chain joins TRBV5-6 and TRBJ2-7; TRBD2 matches 12 bases. The CDR3 bases are TGTGCCAGCAGTTATAGGACTAGCGGGGTCTCCTACGAGCAGTACTTC. Translated, it gives CASSYRTSGVSYEQYF.